The 25 T cell receptor beta chains reported below all come from one sample, sequenced in a study of Ad26.COV2.S vaccination and SARS-CoV-2 variants. Treatment specified: around 19 received Ad26.COV2.S at low or high dose, single or two shots; roughly five received placebo; per-sample allocation not given. Sampling happened 63 days after the first vaccine or placebo injection. The protocol was immunoSEQ multiplex PCR, while the TCRdb copy is restricted to in-frame clones and leaves out a portion. This table has 300,000 to 500,000 clones, around nine tenths appearing once. Sequencing was performed on peripheral blood, taken in a trial of Ad26.COV2.S vaccine versus placebo. These receptors were obtained from a person aged 18 to 59 who received the Ad26.COV2.S COVID-19 vaccine or a placebo.

The chain couples TRBV6-5 to TRBJ1-5; D perhaps matches TRBD1 (6 bases). The CDR3 length is 15 residues. Trimming shortened V by 6 bases and J by 0 bases, and 12 bases separated the two germline ends. Germline lookup yields CDR1 MNHEY and CDR2 SVGAGI. CDR3 residues: CASSQQGPSNQPQHF. CDR3 DNA sequence: TGTGCCAGCAGCCAACAGGGACCTAGCAATCAGCCCCAGCATTTT.

V gene TRBV2 combines with J gene TRBJ2-1, with D perhaps matching TRBD1 or TRBD2 (5 bases each). The ends were cut back, 3 bases at V and 2 bases at J, with 8 bases in the middle. The CDR3 totals 14 residues. Per the germline V gene, CDR1 is SNHLY and CDR2 is FYNNEI. DNA of the CDR3: TGTGCCAGCAGTGAGCAGGGACCCTACAATGAGCAGTTCTTC. Amino acid sequence: CASSEQGPYNEQFF.

The chain recombines TRBV2 with TRBJ2-5; the D gene is possibly TRBD1 (6 bases). The V gene's germline CDR1 is SNHLY and CDR2 FYNNEI. V lost 2 bases and J 3 bases, leaving 7 bases between the germline ends. The CDR3 is 13 amino acids. CDR3 in DNA: TGTGCCAGCAGTGAAAACAGGGAAGAGACCCAGTACTTC. This codes for CASSENREETQYF.

Worth noting for this clone: Within the sample, other DNA sequences also encode this same CDR3. This chain connects TRBV14 to TRBJ1-3, with unresolved D. The CDR3 contains 14 residues. Per the germline V gene, CDR1 is SGHDN and CDR2 is FVKESK. V was pared by 3 bases and J by 0 bases, with 6 bases between. The CDR3 loop is CASSQVGSGNTIYF. The CDR3 region has the DNA TGTGCCAGCAGCCAGGTGGGCTCTGGAAACACCATATATTTT.

CDR3 amino acids: CASSHAEWTGGTNTGELFF. For the CDR3, the DNA is TGCGCCAGCAGCCATGCTGAATGGACAGGGGGCACGAACACCGGGGAGCTGTTTTTT. V is TRBV4-1 and J is TRBJ2-2; 11 bases agree with TRBD1. The CDR3 is 19 residues long. Germline V gene data show CDR1 as MGHRA and CDR2 as YSYEKL. The V segment lost 3 bases and the J segment 0 bases; nucleotides outside the gene matches: 9.

The CDR3: CASSQDLHGGGPYGYTF. DNA of the CDR3: TGTGCCAGCAGCCAAGACCTCCATGGGGGAGGGCCCTATGGCTACACCTTC. The V and J genes are TRBV3-1 (or the pseudogene TRBV3-2) and TRBJ1-2; tentative D call: TRBD1 (5 bases). The ends were cut back, 0 bases at V and 4 bases at J, with 18 bases in the middle. This CDR3 contains 17 residues. Germline V CDR1 and CDR2: LGHDT, YNNKEL (reference sequence).

The CDR3 here is CASRPSPQPVTEDGYTF. CDR3 nucleotide sequence: TGTGCCAGCAGACCATCCCCACAGCCGGTAACAGAAGATGGCTACACCTTC. This chain joins TRBV28 and TRBJ1-2; unclear D gene. The CDR3 is 17 amino acids. Between the trimmed V and J ends, which lost 6 bases and 6 bases, there was a span of 26 bases. Looked up from germline, CDR1 is MDHEN and CDR2 is SYDVKM.

V is TRBV5-6 and J is TRBJ1-3; D is perhaps TRBD1 (5 bases). In germline, CDR1 is SGHDT, CDR2 YYEEEE. Trimming cost V 4 bases and J 0 bases, with 11 bases left between them. The CDR3 consists of 15 residues. In nucleotides, the CDR3 is TGTGCCAGCAGCCAAGGGACGTTCTCTGGAAACACCATATATTTT. This encodes CASSQGTFSGNTIYF.

This sequence joins TRBV4-1 and TRBJ1-4; D may be TRBD1 (6 bases). The CDR3 is made up of 19 amino acids. Germline CDR1 reads MGHRA; CDR2 reads YSYEKL. V was cut by 0 bases and J by 0 bases, with 17 bases left in between. The CDR3 spells CASSQDSRGHLATNEKLFF. In DNA form, the CDR3 reads TGCGCCAGCAGCCAAGATAGCAGGGGACATTTAGCAACTAATGAAAAACTGTTTTTT.

A note on this clone: This specimen includes other DNA sequences encoding the same CDR3. V is TRBV6-2 or TRBV6-3 and J is TRBJ1-6; no definite D call. Per the germline V gene, CDR1 is MNHEY and CDR2 is SVGEGT. This CDR3 is 13 amino acids long. Trimming removed 3 bases at V and 5 bases at J, with 5 bases between. Written as DNA, the CDR3 is TGTGCCAGCAGTTATCGAGATAATTCACCCCTCCACTTT. Residues: CASSYRDNSPLHF.

V and J are TRBV9 and TRBJ1-3; D gene unclear. The CDR3 runs 14 residues. Trimming took 4 bases from V and 0 from J, leaving 8 bases between them. Germline V gene data show CDR1 as SGDLS and CDR2 as YYNGEE. The chain's CDR3 is CASSPGISGNTIYF. The DNA for the CDR3 is TGTGCCAGCAGCCCGGGGATCTCTGGAAACACCATATATTTT.

The rearrangement uses TRBV11-2 and TRBJ1-2, with D maybe TRBD1 (5 bases). The V gene lost 5 bases and the J gene lost 6 bases, with 19 bases spanning the gap. Germline CDR1 and CDR2: SGHAT and FQNNGV. The CDR3 spans 15 residues. The CDR3 nucleotides are TGTGCCAGCAGCGTATCTCGACAGCCATCGGATGGCTACACCTTC. Translated, it gives CASSVSRQPSDGYTF.

The chain uses TRBV4-3 and TRBJ2-7; D is ambiguous. Germline V CDR1 and CDR2: LGHNA, YSLEER. This CDR3 is 16 amino acids long. V lost 0 bases and J lost 0, with 12 bases in between. The CDR3 sequence: CASSQDYSRSSYEQYF. The CDR3 DNA is TGCGCCAGCAGCCAAGACTACTCCAGAAGCTCCTACGAGCAGTACTTC.

This chain connects TRBV5-5 to TRBJ2-7; 7 bases match TRBD1. V gave up 3 bases and J gave up 4 bases; unmatched junction bases: 7. CDR3 length: 14 amino acids. CDR1 SGHKS and CDR2 YYEKEE come from the germline V gene (reference sequence). In DNA form, the CDR3 reads TGTGCCAGCAGCTACCCGGGACAGCATTACGAGCAGTACTTC. Translating gives CASSYPGQHYEQYF.

The chain uses TRBV18 and TRBJ1-4; D may be TRBD1 (6 bases). The CDR3 runs 14 residues. Germline V CDR1 and CDR2: KGHSH, LQKENI. Deletions cut 3 bases from V and 7 bases from J, with 12 bases between. CDR3 in DNA: TGTGCCAGCTCACCGCCGGGGGCGGGTGAAAAACTGTTTTTT. Protein product: CASSPPGAGEKLFF.

The chain uses TRBV10-3 and TRBJ1-2, with TRBD1 matching 8 bases. The CDR3 totals 16 residues. V lost 2 bases and J lost 2; bases outside the gene matches: 7. Germline V gene data show CDR1 as ENHRY and CDR2 as SYGVKD. The CDR3 loop reads CAISEGDRLGNYGYTF. The CDR3, as DNA: TGTGCCATCAGTGAGGGGGACAGGCTCGGGAACTATGGCTACACCTTC.

Only a few counts were recorded for this clone. The chain carries TRBV2 and TRBJ2-3; D unclear. The V gene lost 5 bases and the J gene lost 1 base, with 10 bases spanning the gap. The length of the CDR3 is 14 residues. From germline, CDR1 is SNHLY and CDR2 FYNNEI. The CDR3 bases are TGTGCCAGCAGTCGAGTCACCCGCACAGATACGCAGTATTTT. It specifies CASSRVTRTDTQYF. The full variable domain, in which reference TRBV2 and TRBJ2-3 provide the parts outside the CDR3, is EPEVTQTPSHQVTQMGQEVILRCVPISNHLYFYWYRQILGQKVEFLVSFYNNEISEKSEIFDDQFSVERPDGSNFTLKIRSTKLEDSAMYFCASSRVTRTDTQYFGPGTRLTVL.

The chain couples TRBV2 to TRBJ1-2; no firm D call. The CDR3 is 14 residues long. Trimming stripped 1 base from V and 5 bases from J, with 11 bases between. Germline CDR1 and CDR2: SNHLY and FYNNEI. CDR3 residues: CASSEGEAGYGYTF. DNA of the CDR3: TGTGCCAGCAGTGAAGGGGAAGCCGGATATGGCTACACCTTC.

The V and J genes are TRBV20-1 and TRBJ1-2; D not certain. V dropped 0 bases and J dropped 10 bases, with 9 bases sitting between them. The germline V gene has CDR1 DFQATT and CDR2 SNEGSKA (reference sequence). The CDR3 loop spans 11 amino acids. CDR3 amino acids: CSARDVRFYTF. CDR3 coding DNA: TGCAGTGCTAGAGATGTTCGGTTCTACACCTTC.

The V gene is TRBV7-2, the J gene TRBJ1-1; weak D call: TRBD1 (6 bases). The germline V gene has CDR1 SGHTA and CDR2 FQGNSA. This CDR3 comprises 13 residues. Trimming took off 5 bases at V and 6 bases at J, with 13 bases between the two ends. CDR3 DNA sequence: TGTGCCAGCAGCCCCTGGAGGGGGGCTGAAGCTTTCTTT. It yields the protein CASSPWRGAEAFF.

The chain has TRBV5-1 and TRBJ2-3, with a weak D call TRBD2 (5 bases). V lost 5 bases to trimming and J lost 5 bases, with 15 bases between them. Per the germline V gene, CDR1 is SGHRS and CDR2 is YFSETQ. This CDR3 has 14 residues. For the CDR3, the DNA is TGCGCCAGCAGTAACGGGGATTTTGGAGATACGCAGTATTTT. Residues: CASSNGDFGDTQYF.

This chain connects TRBV6-6 to TRBJ1-5; 9 bases are shared with TRBD1. This CDR3 region has 14 residues. Trimming at V came to 6 bases and at J to 6 bases, leaving 6 bases not matched to a gene. Per germline, CDR1 MNHNY and CDR2 SVGAGI (reference sequence). CDR3 coding DNA: TGTGCCAGCAGCTGGACAGGGGAGGGTCAGCCCCAGCATTTT. As protein: CASSWTGEGQPQHF.

This chain links TRBV19 with TRBJ1-2, with TRBD1 matching 9 bases. The V gene end was trimmed by 6 bases and the J gene end by 4 bases; junction bases not matched to a gene: 9. Germline V gene sequence: CDR1 LNHDA, CDR2 SQIVND (reference sequence). The CDR3 runs 15 residues. The CDR3 DNA reads as TGTGCCAGTAGCCTGGACAGGGGCAGTGGCTATGGCTACACCTTC. Translating it yields CASSLDRGSGYGYTF.

This chain joins TRBV18 and TRBJ1-5; unclear D gene. Looked up from germline, CDR1 is KGHSH and CDR2 is LQKENI. This CDR3 is 15 amino acids long. V was trimmed by 3 bases and J by 6 bases, leaving 15 bases between them. CDR3 DNA sequence: TGTGCCAGCTCACCTGGAGGGTTGGTGCGTCAGCCCCAGCATTTT. Residues: CASSPGGLVRQPQHF. The full variable domain, with the rest looked up from reference TRBV18 and TRBJ1-5, is NAGVMQNPRHLVRRRGQEARLRCSPMKGHSHVYWYRQLPEEGLKFMVYLQKENIIDESGMPKERFSAEFPKEGPSILRIQQVVRGDSAAYFCASSPGGLVRQPQHFGDGTRLSIL.

This clone was picked up one time. This specimen includes other DNA sequences encoding the same CDR3. V usage is TRBV5-1 and J usage is TRBJ1-1; D uncertain. The germline CDR1 and CDR2 sequences are SGHRS and YFSETQ. V was cut by 0 bases and J by 1 base, with 7 bases left in between. The CDR3 is made up of 14 amino acids. CDR3 coding DNA: TGCGCCAGCAGCTTGGTTACAGCGAACACTGAAGCTTTCTTT. Its translation is CASSLVTANTEAFF. Drawing the rest from reference TRBV5-1 and TRBJ1-1, the complete variable domain is KAGVTQTPRYLIKTRGQQVTLSCSPISGHRSVSWYQQTPGQGLQFLFEYFSETQRNKGNFPGRFSGRQFSNSRSEMNVSTLELGDSALYLCASSLVTANTEAFFGQGTRLTVV.